Following are 31 T cell receptor beta chains from one sample sequenced in a study of cytotoxic CD8 clonotypes in ibrutinib-treated CLL. The table came from immunoSEQ multiplex PCR; TCRdb's copy has only in-frame clones and leaves some out. This table has 200,000 to 250,000 clones, roughly 65% appearing once. The sample here was PBMCs, taken after 12 months of ibrutinib treatment. These receptors were collected from a human donor with chronic lymphocytic leukemia.

The V and J genes are TRBV30 and TRBJ1-1; TRBD1 matches at 7 bases. Germline V gene lookup returns CDR1 GTSNPN and CDR2 SVGIG (reference sequence). The CDR3 spans 13 residues. With 1 base clipped from V and 4 bases from J, the junction kept 3 bases outside the gene matches. This chain's CDR3 is CAWSETGTTEAFF. The CDR3 nucleotides are TGTGCCTGGAGTGAGACAGGGACCACTGAAGCTTTCTTT.

The chain couples TRBV30 to TRBJ2-7; the match to TRBD2 covers 13 bases. From germline, CDR1 is GTSNPN and CDR2 SVGIG (reference sequence). CDR3 length equals 14 residues. The junction had 6 bases not matched to a gene; V was cut back by 6 bases and J by 4 bases. The DNA for the CDR3 is TGTGCCTGCCATGGACTAGCGGGGGCGTACGAGCAGTACTTC. It specifies CACHGLAGAYEQYF.

CDR3 bases: TGTGCCAGCAGCCCGGGGATGGGGGGTGGAAACACCATATATTTT. Amino acids: CASSPGMGGGNTIYF. The chain carries TRBV7-8 and TRBJ1-3; perhaps TRBD1 as D (5 bases). CDR3 size: 15 residues. Germline assignment: CDR1 SGHVS and CDR2 FQNEAQ. The V gene lost 5 bases and the J gene lost 3 bases, with 14 bases spanning the gap.

V usage is TRBV4-2 and J usage is TRBJ2-1, with 8 bases matching TRBD2. Unmatched junction bases numbered 17, after V lost 1 base and J lost 0 bases. There are 21 residues in the CDR3. Germline-derived CDR1 and CDR2 are LGHNA and YNFKEQ. CDR3 nucleotide sequence: TGTGCCAGCAGCCAAGTTAAGGGAGGTAGCGGGATTCCGAGCTCCTACAATGAGCAGTTCTTC. Protein product: CASSQVKGGSGIPSSYNEQFF.

V is TRBV7-2 and J is TRBJ1-1; 7 bases are shared with TRBD1. The CDR3 is 14 residues long. Looked up from germline, CDR1 is SGHTA and CDR2 is FQGNSA. Trimming at V came to 4 bases and at J to 3 bases, leaving 5 bases not matched to a gene. CDR3 DNA: TGTGCCAGCAGCTCGACGACAGGGTACACTGAAGCTTTCTTT. As protein: CASSSTTGYTEAFF.

The chain has TRBV6-1 and TRBJ1-2; D gene unclear. Deletions cut 6 bases from V and 2 bases from J, with 16 bases between. Germline CDR1 reads MNHNS; CDR2 reads SASEGT. This CDR3 region has 15 residues. CDR3 sequence reads: CASRRKNRDNYGYTF. The CDR3 nucleotides read TGTGCCAGCAGGAGGAAGAACAGAGACAACTATGGCTACACCTTC.

The CDR3 loop reads CASSLLAGGAYEQYF. The CDR3 nucleotides are TGCGCCAGCAGCTTGCTAGCGGGAGGGGCCTACGAGCAGTACTTC. This sequence joins TRBV5-1 and TRBJ2-7; 12 bases are shared with TRBD2. V trimming: 1 base; J trimming: 2 bases; junction bases outside the gene matches: 1. Per germline, CDR1 SGHRS and CDR2 YFSETQ. This CDR3 region has 15 residues.

V is TRBV19 and J is TRBJ1-5; tentative D call: TRBD1 (5 bases). CDR1 and CDR2 (germline): LNHDA, SQIVND (reference sequence). This CDR3 has 15 residues. Trimming cost V 4 bases and J 7 bases, with 17 bases left between them. Written as DNA, the CDR3 is TGTGCCAGTAGTAATCTGGGGGACGCCAAACAGCCCCAGCATTTT. Its protein product is CASSNLGDAKQPQHF.

The chain has TRBV27 and TRBJ2-6, with 11 positions matching TRBD1. This CDR3 has 17 residues. With 4 bases clipped from V and 2 bases from J, the junction kept 4 bases outside the gene matches. Germline assignment: CDR1 MNHEY and CDR2 SMNVEV (reference sequence). CDR3 residues: CASSSRTGGAGANVLTF. CDR3 coding DNA: TGTGCCAGCAGTTCCAGGACAGGGGGCGCTGGGGCCAACGTCCTGACTTTC. Using reference TRBV27 and TRBJ2-6 for the parts outside the CDR3, the full variable domain is EAQVTQNPRYLITVTGKKLTVTCSQNMNHEYMSWYRQDPGLGLRQIYYSMNVEVTDKGDVPEGYKVSRKEKRNFPLILESPSPNQTSLYFCASSSRTGGAGANVLTFGAGSRLTVL.

The rearrangement uses TRBV30 and TRBJ2-7, with a tentative D call TRBD1 (6 bases). V dropped 4 bases and J dropped 5 bases, with 15 bases sitting between them. CDR3 length: 13 residues. CDR1 is GTSNPN and CDR2 is SVGIG in the germline V gene (reference sequence). The CDR3: CAWIPRGSHEQYF. Here the CDR3 DNA reads TGTGCCTGGATTCCCAGGGGTTCCCACGAGCAGTACTTC.

The gene calls are TRBV5-4 and TRBJ2-6; D possibly corresponds to TRBD2 (6 bases). V was trimmed by 0 bases and J by 4 bases, leaving 14 bases between them. The CDR3 has 17 amino acids. From germline, CDR1 is SGHNT and CDR2 YYREEE (reference sequence). In DNA, the CDR3 is TGTGCCAGCAGCTTGGGCGCGGGGAAGGTAGGGGCCAACGTCCTGACTTTC. Its translation: CASSLGAGKVGANVLTF.

The J gene is TRBJ1-3, the V gene TRBV4-1; D unclear. The CDR3 extends over 16 amino acids. V was trimmed by 0 bases and J by 3 bases, leaving 12 bases between them. Germline V gives CDR1 MGHRA, CDR2 YSYEKL. CDR3 protein: CASSQDQRADGNTIYF. For the CDR3, the DNA is TGCGCCAGCAGCCAAGATCAAAGGGCGGATGGAAACACCATATATTTT.

V and J are TRBV30 and TRBJ1-5; D unclear. Trimming took 4 bases from V and 1 from J, leaving 14 bases between them. The germline V gene has CDR1 GTSNPN and CDR2 SVGIG (reference sequence). This CDR3 spans 15 amino acids. The DNA for the CDR3 is TGTGCCTGGATGGTGCAGCCTATAAGCAATCAGCCCCAGCATTTT. This codes for CAWMVQPISNQPQHF.

V and J are TRBV10-3 and TRBJ2-3, with 9 bases matching TRBD2. The junction had 5 bases not matched to a gene; V was cut back by 4 bases and J by 3 bases. The CDR3 sequence is 15 residues long. Germline V CDR1 and CDR2: ENHRY, SYGVKD. CDR3 DNA: TGTGCCATCAGTGGTAGCGGGAGTCGGACAGATACGCAGTATTTT. Translated, it gives CAISGSGSRTDTQYF.

The CDR3 is CASSFAPPGTALTYEQYF. The CDR3, as DNA: TGTGCCAGCAGTTTCGCCCCCCCCGGGACAGCGCTTACCTACGAGCAGTACTTC. V is TRBV27 and J is TRBJ2-7, with TRBD1 matching over 7 bases. The V segment lost 3 bases and the J segment 2 bases; nucleotides outside the gene matches: 16. Germline CDR1 MNHEY, CDR2 SMNVEV (reference sequence). The CDR3 is made up of 18 amino acids.

The chain carries TRBV5-1 and TRBJ2-5; 8 bases map to TRBD1. The CDR3 sequence is 14 residues long. The V and J ends lost 2 bases and 2 bases, in that order; junction bases with no gene match: 2. Germline CDR1 is SGHRS and CDR2 is YFSETQ. The CDR3 nucleotides read TGCGCCAGCAGCTTTTGGGACAGGCAAGAGACCCAGTACTTC. This gives the protein CASSFWDRQETQYF.

This sequence joins TRBV30 and TRBJ1-5; TRBD1 agrees at 9 bases. This CDR3 comprises 16 residues. Looked up from germline, CDR1 is GTSNPN and CDR2 is SVGIG (reference sequence). The trim removed 5 bases at V and 7 bases at J, leaving 15 bases unmatched. DNA of the CDR3: TGTGCCTGGTCCCCCGCGTGGACAGGGGTATACCAGCCCCAGCATTTT. Translated: CAWSPAWTGVYQPQHF.

The chain is built from TRBV5-4 and TRBJ2-5; D unclear. CDR3 size: 15 residues. Trimming left V 4 bases short and J 3 bases short, with 16 bases between. Germline V gene data show CDR1 as SGHNT and CDR2 as YYREEE (reference sequence). This CDR3 reads CASSQDPSIKETQYF. As DNA, the CDR3 is TGTGCCAGCAGCCAAGATCCGAGCATCAAAGAGACCCAGTACTTC.

This clone was detected only once. V is TRBV4-3 and J is TRBJ2-7; 8 nucleotides align to TRBD1. CDR1 LGHNA and CDR2 YSLEER come from the germline V gene. With V trimmed by 3 bases and J by 5 bases, 9 bases remained unmatched. This CDR3 has 15 residues. The CDR3 DNA reads TGCGCCAGCAGCCATCGGGACAGGAAAGGGCACGAGCAGTACTTC. Translating gives CASSHRDRKGHEQYF.

This chain connects TRBV12-2 to TRBJ1-4. TRBV12-2 is flagged as a pseudogene. The CDR3 is 14 amino acids. The CDR3 loop is CASRYLSIKEKLFF. CDR3 coding DNA: TGTGCAAGTCGCTACCTTTCTATAAAGGAAAAACTGTTTTTT.

This clone appeared a single time. This chain links TRBV4-3 with TRBJ1-4, with TRBD1 matching over 8 bases. With V trimmed by 4 bases and J by 8 bases, 9 bases remained unmatched. The CDR3 is 15 residues long. Germline CDR1 and CDR2: LGHNA and YSLEER. The DNA of the CDR3 is TGCGCCAGCAGCCTCCAGGGGGCCATATGGGAAAAACTGTTTTTT. Its translation: CASSLQGAIWEKLFF.

This clone was observed a single time. This chain uses TRBV18 with TRBJ2-1; possible D gene TRBD2, 6 bases. CDR1 is KGHSH, CDR2 LQKENI, per germline. V was shortened by 4 bases and J by 9 bases, with 19 bases between the two germline ends. This CDR3 contains 15 residues. CDR3 sequence (DNA): TGTGCCAGCTCACGGGACTCCAGGGAGGCGGGTGAGCAGTTCTTC. It encodes CASSRDSREAGEQFF.

V gene TRBV5-1 combines with J gene TRBJ1-5; D is undetermined. The germline CDR1 and CDR2 sequences are SGHRS and YFSETQ. The CDR3 runs 13 residues. Trimming removed 2 bases from V and 3 bases from J, with 6 bases in between. The CDR3 loop is CASSFLPNQPQHF. As DNA, the CDR3 is TGCGCCAGCAGCTTCTTGCCCAATCAGCCCCAGCATTTT.

The rearrangement uses TRBV5-4 and TRBJ2-7; D is perhaps TRBD1 (6 bases). V was pared by 4 bases and J by 5 bases, with 16 bases between. CDR3 length: 14 residues. CDR1 and CDR2 (germline): SGHNT, YYREEE (reference sequence). The CDR3 reads CASSQAGRGNEQYF. DNA of the CDR3: TGTGCCAGCAGCCAGGCGGGCAGGGGAAACGAGCAGTACTTC.

The chain couples TRBV18 to TRBJ2-7; 11 bases line up with TRBD1. V dropped 1 base and J dropped 0; count of bases not matched to a gene: 2. This CDR3 spans 16 amino acids. Looked up from germline, CDR1 is KGHSH and CDR2 is LQKENI. The DNA for the CDR3 is TGTGCCAGCTCACCACGGGGACAGGGGGTCTCCTACGAGCAGTACTTC. It codes for CASSPRGQGVSYEQYF.

The J gene is TRBJ1-2, the V gene TRBV18; tentative D call: TRBD1 (5 bases). Germline CDR1 is KGHSH and CDR2 is LQKENI. Trimming took off 3 bases at V and 2 bases at J, with 10 bases between the two ends. This CDR3 has 14 residues. CDR3 sequence: CASSPDGANYGYTF. CDR3 bases: TGTGCCAGCTCACCGGACGGGGCCAACTATGGCTACACCTTC.

This clone has a count of ten or more. V and J are TRBV9 and TRBJ2-2; D unresolved. The V and J ends lost 2 bases and 6 bases respectively, with 8 bases between them. The CDR3 is 13 residues long. Germline V CDR1 and CDR2: SGDLS, YYNGEE. Here the CDR3 reads CASSVDQAGELFF. CDR3 sequence (DNA): TGTGCCAGCAGCGTGGACCAAGCCGGGGAGCTGTTTTTT.

This clone was seen only a few times. Other nucleotide sequences in the sample specify the same CDR3. The chain joins TRBV6-5 to TRBJ2-1, with D perhaps matching TRBD1 or TRBD2 (5 bases each). Germline V lookup: CDR1 MNHEY, CDR2 SVGAGI. Deletions cut 2 bases from V and 9 bases from J, with 5 bases between. This CDR3 contains 11 residues. CDR3 sequence (DNA): TGTGCCAGCAGTTACGGGGGTGAGCAGTTCTTC. This codes for CASSYGGEQFF.

The chain recombines TRBV28 with TRBJ1-2; the D is unclear. Trimming removed 10 bases from V and 0 bases from J, with 9 bases in between. The germline V gene encodes CDR1 MDHEN and CDR2 SYDVKM. This CDR3 has 12 amino acids. The DNA for the CDR3 is TGTGCCATCGACTCAGCTAACTATGGCTACACCTTC. It yields the protein CAIDSANYGYTF.

This clone was recorded once. The chain has TRBV5-6 and TRBJ1-5; 8 bases are a match to TRBD1. Germline CDR1 SGHDT, CDR2 YYEEEE. The junction had 17 bases not matched to a gene; V was cut back by 3 bases and J by 3 bases. The CDR3 loop spans 19 amino acids. The CDR3 region has the DNA TGTGCCAGCAGCTCCAACCCGTCCGGGACAGGAGAAATCAATCAGCCCCAGCATTTT. Its protein is CASSSNPSGTGEINQPQHF.

This clone was found a few times. V and J are TRBV6-1 and TRBJ2-7, with 8 nucleotides matching TRBD1. Per germline, CDR1 MNHNS and CDR2 SASEGT. With V trimmed by 7 bases and J by 5 bases, 10 bases remained unmatched. The CDR3 covers 14 residues. Here the CDR3 DNA reads TGTGCCAGCATCCCTTTCCCAGGGGGCAACGAGCAGTACTTC. As protein: CASIPFPGGNEQYF.